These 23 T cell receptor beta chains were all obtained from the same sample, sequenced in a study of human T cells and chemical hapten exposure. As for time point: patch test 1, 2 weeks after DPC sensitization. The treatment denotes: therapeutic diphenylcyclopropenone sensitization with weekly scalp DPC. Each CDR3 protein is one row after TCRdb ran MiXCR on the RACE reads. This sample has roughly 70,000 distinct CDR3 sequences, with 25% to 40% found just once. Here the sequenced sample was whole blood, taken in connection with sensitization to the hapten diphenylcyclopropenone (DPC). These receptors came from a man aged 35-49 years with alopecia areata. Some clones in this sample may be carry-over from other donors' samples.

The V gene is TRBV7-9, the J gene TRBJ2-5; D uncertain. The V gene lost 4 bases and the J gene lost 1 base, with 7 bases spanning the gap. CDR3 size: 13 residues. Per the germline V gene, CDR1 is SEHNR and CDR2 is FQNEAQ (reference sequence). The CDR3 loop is CASSSDTQETQYF. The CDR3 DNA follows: TGTGCCAGCAGCTCCGACACCCAAGAGACCCAGTACTTC. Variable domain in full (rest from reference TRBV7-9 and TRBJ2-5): DTGVSQNPRHKITKRGQNVTFRCDPISEHNRLYWYRQTLGQGPEFLTYFQNEAQLEKSRLLSDRFSAERPKGSFSTLEIQRTEQGDSAMYLCASSSDTQETQYFGPGTRLLVL.

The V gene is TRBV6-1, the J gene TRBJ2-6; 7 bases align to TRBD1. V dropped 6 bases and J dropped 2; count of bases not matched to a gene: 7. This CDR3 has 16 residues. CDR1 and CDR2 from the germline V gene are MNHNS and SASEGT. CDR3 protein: CASSLTGTAGANVLTF. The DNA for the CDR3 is TGTGCCAGCAGCCTCACAGGGACAGCTGGGGCCAACGTCCTGACTTTC.

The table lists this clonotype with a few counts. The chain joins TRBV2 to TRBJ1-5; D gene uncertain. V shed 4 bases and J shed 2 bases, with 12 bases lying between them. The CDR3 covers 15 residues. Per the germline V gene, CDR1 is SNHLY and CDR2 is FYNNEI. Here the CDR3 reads CASSGERLRNQPQHF. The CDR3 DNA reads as TGTGCCAGCAGTGGAGAGAGACTCCGCAATCAGCCCCAGCATTTT.

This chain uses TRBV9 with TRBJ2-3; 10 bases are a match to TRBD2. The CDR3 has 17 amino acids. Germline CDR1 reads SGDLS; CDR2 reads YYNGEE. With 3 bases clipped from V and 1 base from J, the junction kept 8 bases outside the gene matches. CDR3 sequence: CASSAPRTSGRTDTQYF. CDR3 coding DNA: TGTGCCAGCAGCGCCCCCCGGACTAGCGGACGCACAGATACGCAGTATTTT.

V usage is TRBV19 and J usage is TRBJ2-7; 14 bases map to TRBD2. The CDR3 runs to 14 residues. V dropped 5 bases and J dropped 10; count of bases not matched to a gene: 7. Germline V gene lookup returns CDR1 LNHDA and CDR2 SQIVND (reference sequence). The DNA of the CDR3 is TGTGCCAGTAGTCCGGGACTAGCGGGAGCGTCTCAGTACTTC. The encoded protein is CASSPGLAGASQYF.

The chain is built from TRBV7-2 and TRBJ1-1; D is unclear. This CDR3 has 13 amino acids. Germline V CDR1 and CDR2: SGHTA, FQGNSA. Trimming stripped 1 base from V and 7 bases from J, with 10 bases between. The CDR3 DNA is TGTGCCAGCAGCTTAGAAATAGGTTATGAAGCTTTCTTT. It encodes CASSLEIGYEAFF.

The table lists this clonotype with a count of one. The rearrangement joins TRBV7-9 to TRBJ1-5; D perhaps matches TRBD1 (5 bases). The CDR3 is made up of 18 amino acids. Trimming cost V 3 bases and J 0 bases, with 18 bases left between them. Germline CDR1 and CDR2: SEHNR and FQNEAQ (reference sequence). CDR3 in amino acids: CASSLSSGTLGSNQPQHF. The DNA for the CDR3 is TGTGCCAGCAGCTTGTCGTCAGGGACCCTGGGTAGCAATCAGCCCCAGCATTTT.

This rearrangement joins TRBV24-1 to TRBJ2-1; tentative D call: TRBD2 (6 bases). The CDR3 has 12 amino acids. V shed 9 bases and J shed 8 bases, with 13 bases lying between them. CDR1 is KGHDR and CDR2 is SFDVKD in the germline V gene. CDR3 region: CATSGVGDEQFF. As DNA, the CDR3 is TGTGCCACCTCGGGGGTTGGCGATGAGCAGTTCTTC.

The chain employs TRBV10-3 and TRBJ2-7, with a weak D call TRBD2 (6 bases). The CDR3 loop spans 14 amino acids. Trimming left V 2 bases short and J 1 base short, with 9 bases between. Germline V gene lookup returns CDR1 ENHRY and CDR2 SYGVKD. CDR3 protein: CAISEPGTSYEQYF. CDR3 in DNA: TGTGCCATCAGTGAGCCCGGGACTTCCTACGAGCAGTACTTC.

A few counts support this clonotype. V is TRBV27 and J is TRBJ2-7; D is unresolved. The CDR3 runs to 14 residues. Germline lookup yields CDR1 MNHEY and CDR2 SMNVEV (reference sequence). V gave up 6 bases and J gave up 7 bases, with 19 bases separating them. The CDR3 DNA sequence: TGTGCCAGCAGCCCACCCGGTATTGTCATGGAGCAGTACTTC. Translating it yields CASSPPGIVMEQYF.

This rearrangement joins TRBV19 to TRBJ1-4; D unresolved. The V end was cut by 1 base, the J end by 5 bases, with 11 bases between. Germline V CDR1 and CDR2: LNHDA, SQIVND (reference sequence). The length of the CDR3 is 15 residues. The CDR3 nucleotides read TGTGCCAGTAGTATAGGTGGCAGGCAAAATGAAAAACTGTTTTTT. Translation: CASSIGGRQNEKLFF.

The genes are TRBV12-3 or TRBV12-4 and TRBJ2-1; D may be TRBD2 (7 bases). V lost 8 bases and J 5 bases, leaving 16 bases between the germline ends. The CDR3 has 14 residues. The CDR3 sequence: CASLITGGHNEQFF. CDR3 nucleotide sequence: TGTGCCAGCCTCATCACGGGGGGCCACAATGAGCAGTTCTTC.

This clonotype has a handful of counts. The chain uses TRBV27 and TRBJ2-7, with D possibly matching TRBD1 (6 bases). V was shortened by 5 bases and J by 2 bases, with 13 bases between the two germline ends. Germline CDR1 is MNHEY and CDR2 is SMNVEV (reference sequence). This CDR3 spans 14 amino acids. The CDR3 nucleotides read TGTGCCAGCAGTCCCCCAGGGGTCACCTACGAGCAGTACTTC. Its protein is CASSPPGVTYEQYF.

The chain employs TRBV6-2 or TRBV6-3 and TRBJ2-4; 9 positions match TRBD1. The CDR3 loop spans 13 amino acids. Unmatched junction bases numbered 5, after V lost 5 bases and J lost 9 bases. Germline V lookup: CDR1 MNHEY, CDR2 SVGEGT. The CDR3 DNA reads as TGTGCCAGCAGTCTGGACAGGGGCATCATTCAGTACTTC. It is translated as CASSLDRGIIQYF.

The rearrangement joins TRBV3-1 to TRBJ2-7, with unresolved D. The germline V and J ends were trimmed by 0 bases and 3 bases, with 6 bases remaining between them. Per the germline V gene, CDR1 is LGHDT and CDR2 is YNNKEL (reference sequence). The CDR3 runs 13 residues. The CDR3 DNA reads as TGTGCCAGCAGCCAAGATATCCGCTACGAGCAGTACTTC. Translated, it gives CASSQDIRYEQYF.

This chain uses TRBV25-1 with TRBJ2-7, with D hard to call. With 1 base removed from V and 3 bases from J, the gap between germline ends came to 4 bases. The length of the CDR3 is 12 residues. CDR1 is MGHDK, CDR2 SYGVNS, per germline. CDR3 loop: CASSEWDYEQYF. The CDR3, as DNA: TGTGCCAGCAGTGAATGGGACTACGAGCAGTACTTC.

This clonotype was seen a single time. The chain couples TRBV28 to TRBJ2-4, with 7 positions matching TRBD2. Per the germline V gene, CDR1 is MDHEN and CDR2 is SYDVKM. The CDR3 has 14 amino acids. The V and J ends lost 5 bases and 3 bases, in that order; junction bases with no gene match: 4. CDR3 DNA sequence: TGTGCCAGCAGTGGGGGGAGGGACAAAAACATTCAGTACTTC. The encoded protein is CASSGGRDKNIQYF.

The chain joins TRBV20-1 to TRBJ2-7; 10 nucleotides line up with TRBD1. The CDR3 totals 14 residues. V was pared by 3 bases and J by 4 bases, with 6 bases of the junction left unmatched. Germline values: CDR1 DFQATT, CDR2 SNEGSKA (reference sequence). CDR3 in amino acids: CSARGTGVGYEQYF. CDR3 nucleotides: TGCAGTGCTAGGGGGACAGGGGTTGGGTACGAGCAGTACTTC.

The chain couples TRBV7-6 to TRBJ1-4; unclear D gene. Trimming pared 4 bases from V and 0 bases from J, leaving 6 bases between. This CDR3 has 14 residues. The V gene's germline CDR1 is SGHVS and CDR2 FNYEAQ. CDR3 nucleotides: TGTGCCAGCAGCTCCCCCACAACTAATGAAAAACTGTTTTTT. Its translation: CASSSPTTNEKLFF.

The CDR3: CASSVASGSSTDTQYF. The CDR3 DNA is TGTGCCAGCAGCGTCGCTAGCGGGAGTAGCACAGATACGCAGTATTTT. This rearrangement joins TRBV9 to TRBJ2-3; 10 bases agree with TRBD2. The CDR3 length is 16 residues. The V segment lost 2 bases and the J segment 0 bases; nucleotides outside the gene matches: 3. The germline CDR1 and CDR2 sequences are SGDLS and YYNGEE.

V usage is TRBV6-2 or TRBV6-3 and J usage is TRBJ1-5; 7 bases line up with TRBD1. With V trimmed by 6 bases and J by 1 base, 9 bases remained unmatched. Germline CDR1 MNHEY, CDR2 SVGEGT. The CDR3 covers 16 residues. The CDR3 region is CASSGTGEGSNQPQHF. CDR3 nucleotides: TGTGCCAGCAGCGGAACAGGGGAGGGGAGCAATCAGCCCCAGCATTTT.

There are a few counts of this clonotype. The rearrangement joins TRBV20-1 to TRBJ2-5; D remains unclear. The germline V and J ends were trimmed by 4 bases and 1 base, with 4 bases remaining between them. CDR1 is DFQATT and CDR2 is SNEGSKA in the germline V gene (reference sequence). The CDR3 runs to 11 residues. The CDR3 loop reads CSANSQETQYF. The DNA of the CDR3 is TGCAGTGCTAACTCCCAAGAGACCCAGTACTTC.

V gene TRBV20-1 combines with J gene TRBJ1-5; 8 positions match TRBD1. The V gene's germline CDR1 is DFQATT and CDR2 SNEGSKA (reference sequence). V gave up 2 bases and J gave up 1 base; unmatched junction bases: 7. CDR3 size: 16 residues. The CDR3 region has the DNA TGCAGTGCTAGATCCCCGGGACAGGCGAGCAATCAGCCCCAGCATTTT. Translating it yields CSARSPGQASNQPQHF.